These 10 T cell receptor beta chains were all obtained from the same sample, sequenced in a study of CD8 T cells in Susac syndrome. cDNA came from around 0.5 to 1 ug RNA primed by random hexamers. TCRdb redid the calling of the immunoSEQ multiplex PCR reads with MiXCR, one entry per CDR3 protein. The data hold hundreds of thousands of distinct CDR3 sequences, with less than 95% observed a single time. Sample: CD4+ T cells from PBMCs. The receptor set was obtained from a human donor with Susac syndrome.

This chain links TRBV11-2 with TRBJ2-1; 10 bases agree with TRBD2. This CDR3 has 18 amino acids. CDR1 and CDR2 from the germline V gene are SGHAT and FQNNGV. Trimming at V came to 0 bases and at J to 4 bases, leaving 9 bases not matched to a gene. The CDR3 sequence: CASSLERHLAGEYNEQFF. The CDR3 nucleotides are TGTGCCAGCAGCTTAGAACGGCACCTAGCGGGGGAGTACAATGAGCAGTTCTTC. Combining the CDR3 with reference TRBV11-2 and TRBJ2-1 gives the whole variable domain EAGVAQSPRYKIIEKRQSVAFWCNPISGHATLYWYQQILGQGPKLLIQFQNNGVVDDSQLPKDRFSAERLKGVDSTLKIQPAKLEDSAVYLCASSLERHLAGEYNEQFFGPGTRLTVL.

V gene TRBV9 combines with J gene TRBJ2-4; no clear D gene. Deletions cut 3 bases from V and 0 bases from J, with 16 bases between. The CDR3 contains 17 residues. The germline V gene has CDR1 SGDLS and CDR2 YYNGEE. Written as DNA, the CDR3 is TGTGCCAGCAGCGCAGGAAACCGGGCCGGAGCCAAAAACATTCAGTACTTC. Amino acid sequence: CASSAGNRAGAKNIQYF.

The CDR3 protein is CASSVVEGTEAFF. Written as DNA, the CDR3 is TGTGCCAGCAGCGTCGTAGAAGGCACTGAAGCTTTCTTT. V and J are TRBV3-1 and TRBJ1-1; D ambiguous. Germline V lookup: CDR1 LGHDT, CDR2 YNNKEL (reference sequence). V was clipped by 5 bases and J by 4 bases, with 11 bases between them. The length of the CDR3 is 13 residues.

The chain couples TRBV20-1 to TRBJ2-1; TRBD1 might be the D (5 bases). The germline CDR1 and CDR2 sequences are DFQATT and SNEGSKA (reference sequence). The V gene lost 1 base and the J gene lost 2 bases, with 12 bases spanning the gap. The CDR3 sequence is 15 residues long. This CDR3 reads CSARGPQATYNEQFF. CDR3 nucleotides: TGCAGTGCTAGAGGACCACAGGCCACCTACAATGAGCAGTTCTTC.

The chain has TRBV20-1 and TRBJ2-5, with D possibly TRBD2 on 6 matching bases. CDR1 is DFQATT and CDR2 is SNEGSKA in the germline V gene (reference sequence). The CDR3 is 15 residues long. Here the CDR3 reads CKALAQNNFQETQYF. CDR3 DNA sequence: TGCAAGGCACTAGCTCAGAATAACTTCCAAGAGACCCAGTACTTC.

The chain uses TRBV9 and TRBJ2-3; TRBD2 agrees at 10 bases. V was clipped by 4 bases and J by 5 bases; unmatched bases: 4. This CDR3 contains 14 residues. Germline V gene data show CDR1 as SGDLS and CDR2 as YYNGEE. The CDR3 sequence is CASSPRTSGDTQYF. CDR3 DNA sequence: TGTGCCAGCAGCCCCCGGACTAGCGGAGATACGCAGTATTTT.

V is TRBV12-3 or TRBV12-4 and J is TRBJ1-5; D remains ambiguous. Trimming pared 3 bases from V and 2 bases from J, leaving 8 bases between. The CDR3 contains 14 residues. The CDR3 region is CASSLVDGNQPQHF. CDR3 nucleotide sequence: TGTGCCAGCAGTTTGGTGGACGGCAATCAGCCCCAGCATTTT.

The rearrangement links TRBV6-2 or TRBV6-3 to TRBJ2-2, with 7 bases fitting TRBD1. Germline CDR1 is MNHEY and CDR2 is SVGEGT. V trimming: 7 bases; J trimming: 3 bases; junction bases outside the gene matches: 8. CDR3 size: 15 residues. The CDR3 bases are TGTGCCAGCAAAAACCGGGACAGAGACACCGGGGAGCTGTTTTTT. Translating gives CASKNRDRDTGELFF.

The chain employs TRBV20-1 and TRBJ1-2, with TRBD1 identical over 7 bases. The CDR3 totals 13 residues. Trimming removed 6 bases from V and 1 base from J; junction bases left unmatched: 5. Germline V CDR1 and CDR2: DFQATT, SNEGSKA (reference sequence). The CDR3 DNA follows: TGCAGTGCCCCTCAGGGGGTTAACTATGGCTACACCTTC. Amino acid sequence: CSAPQGVNYGYTF.

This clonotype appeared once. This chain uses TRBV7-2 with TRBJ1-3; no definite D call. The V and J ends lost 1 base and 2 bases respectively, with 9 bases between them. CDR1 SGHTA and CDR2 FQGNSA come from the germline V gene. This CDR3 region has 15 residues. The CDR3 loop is CASSLERATGNTIYF. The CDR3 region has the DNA TGTGCCAGCAGCTTAGAAAGGGCGACTGGAAACACCATATATTTT.